This T cell receptor beta chain was profiled in a study of T cell repertoires in cytomegalovirus infection. Across the study: Newly reported HLA-C-restricted and thoroughly characterized HLA-B-restricted CMV epitopes were employed. Public signatures in TCR beta pointed to CMV infection and matching HLA type.

Comments on this clonotype: Its antigen remains unidentified.

Findings and limits, study-wide: CMV-specific HLA-C-restricted TCR beta clonotypes dominated the ex vivo response.

Each CDR3 protein gets one entry after TCRdb re-called the reads with MiXCR. Among 300,000 to 400,000 distinct CDR3 sequences listed, 29% were seen once. The CDR3 sequence is 15 residues long. Germline V lookup: CDR1 MNHNS, CDR2 SASEGT. Trimming pared 5 bases from V and 1 base from J, leaving 12 bases between. The material sequenced was cultured PBMCs, taken from culture after CMV antigen stimulation. This chain joins TRBV6-1 and TRBJ1-5; the D is unclear. The receptor comes from a human donor in good health (CMV status not recorded). Some clones in this sample may be carry-over from other donors' samples. Here the CDR3 reads CASSPPSGSNQPQHF. The CDR3 region has the DNA TGTGCCAGCAGTCCTCCCTCAGGCAGCAATCAGCCCCAGCATTTT.